The clone carrying this T cell receptor (beta chain) has only a few counts. What it recognizes is unknown. CDR3 length equals 13 residues. The V end was cut by 3 bases, the J end by 3 bases, with 9 bases between. The germline CDR1 and CDR2 sequences are LGHNA and YSLEER. Preparation of TCR beta libraries was done by quantitative 5'-RACE with molecular barcodes. TCRdb passed the 5' RACE reads through MiXCR, listing each CDR3 protein once. The sample contains about 340,000 distinct CDR3 sequences, 8% of which appear only once. These data belong to a study of CD8 T cells in ankylosing spondylitis. The study's findings and limits: Ankylosing spondylitis blood seemed to carry a telltale TCR beta motif made of seven or eight highly homologous variants.

This clonotype originated in a male donor with ankylosing spondylitis. The J gene is TRBJ2-7, the V gene TRBV4-3; possible D gene TRBD1, 6 bases. The specimen sequenced was blood, either unsorted or a sorted T cell fraction (not recorded which). CDR3 region: CASSQIGGYEQYF. In DNA form, the CDR3 reads TGCGCCAGCAGCCAGATAGGGGGCTACGAGCAGTACTTC.